The sequence of this TCR beta chain was determined in a study of CD8+ T cells in alopecia areata. Study at large: Among treated patients, oral tofacitinib was administered at 5 to 10 mg twice daily. Once tofacitinib had been taken for 6 to 18 months, 6 months off drug followed. General study results and limits: In scalp samples, resident alphabeta T cells of normal skin are also sequenced.

Patients with alopecia areata provided lesional scalp punch biopsies as well as peripheral blood. To note about this clone: Its antigen is as yet unknown.

Following extraction, RNA underwent reverse transcription to cDNA, which served as the sequencing template. Libraries were prepared by immunoSEQ multiplex PCR; TCRdb keeps only in-frame clonotypes and omits some of them. The sample lists around 100,000 clones, roughly 41% occurring once. The TCR was taken from a human donor with alopecia areata. Sequenced material: CD4+ T cells sorted from blood.

The CDR3 nucleotides read TGTGCCAGCAGCAGGGACAGGGTCACTGAAGCTTTCTTT. Amino acid sequence: CASSRDRVTEAFF. The V and J genes are TRBV11-2 and TRBJ1-1, with 9 bases identical to TRBD1. The CDR3 totals 13 residues. Germline V gives CDR1 SGHAT, CDR2 FQNNGV. J lost 4 bases, V lost 5 bases, and 2 bases had no gene match.